This T cell receptor (beta chain) was recorded in a study of blood T cell repertoires in COVID-19. Background on the study: Specimens from acute and convalescent COVID-19 originated in the United States, Italy and Spain. In each case, the material was cDNA or gDNA derived from T cells, B-cell-depleted T cells, or PBMCs.

Germline CDR1 SGHTA, CDR2 FQGNSA. V was pared by 7 bases and J by 8 bases, with 10 bases of the junction left unmatched. CDR3 size: 13 residues. Original data processing: Reference gene primer amplification gave estimated nucleated cell counts. TCRdb keeps only in-frame clones here, not all; method: immunoSEQ multiplex PCR. Clonal size and the V and J genes are those of that table, whereas D and trimming came from the DNA. The table records some 300,000 clones, approximately 89% of them present only once. The clonotype comes from a woman aged 25 to 39 who had recovered from COVID-19. The sequencing sample was made of peripheral blood. This chain connects TRBV7-2 to TRBJ1-2; TRBD1 matches 7 bases. The CDR3 spells CASIQDRVGGYTF. The CDR3 bases are TGTGCCAGCATCCAAGACAGGGTTGGAGGCTACACCTTC. The full variable domain, in which reference TRBV7-2 and TRBJ1-2 provide the parts outside the CDR3, is GAGVSQSPSNKVTEKGKDVELRCDPISGHTALYWYRQSLGQGLEFLIYFQGNSAPDKSGLPSDRFSAERTGGSVSTLTIQRTQQEDSAVYLCASIQDRVGGYTFGSGTRLTVV.